Shown below are 13 T cell receptor beta chains from a single sample sequenced in a study of blood T cell repertoires in COVID-19. Method: immunoSEQ multiplex PCR; TCRdb's copy keeps in-frame clones and lacks some. The sample records roughly 250,000 clones, around 83% being singletons. Specimen: peripheral blood. The origin of the receptors is an older woman with active or convalescent COVID-19.

The chain recombines TRBV7-3 with TRBJ2-2; TRBD1 agrees at 11 bases. Trimming at V came to 5 bases and at J to 7 bases, leaving 12 bases not matched to a gene. The CDR3 has 17 amino acids. Germline V gene data show CDR1 as SGHTA and CDR2 as FQGTGA. Written as DNA, the CDR3 is TGTGCCAGCAGCCGAGACTCGGACAGGGGGCGGGTCGGGGAGCTGTTTTTT. Its protein is CASSRDSDRGRVGELFF.

The chain recombines TRBV9 with TRBJ1-5, with 8 bases identical to TRBD1. V was pared by 3 bases and J by 1 base, with 6 bases of the junction left unmatched. The CDR3 contains 16 residues. Germline-derived CDR1 and CDR2 are SGDLS and YYNGEE. CDR3: CASSAGQGLSNQPQHF. The CDR3 bases are TGTGCCAGCAGCGCCGGACAGGGTTTAAGCAATCAGCCCCAGCATTTT.

The rearrangement uses TRBV7-2 and TRBJ2-5; 8 bases agree with TRBD2. Losses at the gene ends were 2 bases for V and 0 bases for J; bases not matched to a gene: 8. The CDR3 contains 17 residues. CDR1 is SGHTA and CDR2 is FQGNSA in the germline V gene. CDR3 in DNA: TGTGCCAGCAGCTTATGGTATGGCGGGGGGTACCAAGAGACCCAGTACTTC. As protein: CASSLWYGGGYQETQYF.

The rearrangement links TRBV20-1 to TRBJ1-5; possible D gene TRBD1, 5 bases. The CDR3 spans 13 residues. In germline, CDR1 is DFQATT, CDR2 SNEGSKA (reference sequence). V lost 3 bases and J 2 bases, leaving 8 bases between the germline ends. CDR3 nucleotides: TGCAGTGCTAGTTGGGGGGGCAATCAGCCCCAGCATTTT. Amino acid sequence: CSASWGGNQPQHF.

The chain joins TRBV6-5 to TRBJ1-2; weak D call: TRBD1 (6 bases). CDR1 MNHEY and CDR2 SVGAGI come from the germline V gene. The CDR3 loop spans 15 amino acids. The ends were cut back, 7 bases at V and 5 bases at J, with 20 bases in the middle. As DNA, the CDR3 is TGTGCCAGCAAGTACGAGACAGGATTCGGTTATGGCTACACCTTC. Its protein product is CASKYETGFGYGYTF.

This clone was seen a handful of times. The chain has TRBV5-5 and TRBJ1-2; 11 bases are a match to TRBD1. V gave up 6 bases and J gave up 4 bases; unmatched junction bases: 8. Germline assignment: CDR1 SGHKS and CDR2 YYEKEE (reference sequence). This CDR3 has 15 amino acids. CDR3 sequence: CASTTGQGAGYGYTF. The CDR3, as DNA: TGTGCCAGCACCACCGGACAGGGGGCAGGCTATGGCTACACCTTC.

This clone was recorded only once. The CDR3 coding sequence is TGTGCCAGCAGCTTAGCCCCAGGCACTCAAGAGACCCAGTACTTC. Protein: CASSLAPGTQETQYF. The genes are TRBV7-8 and TRBJ2-5, with D unresolved. The V gene's germline CDR1 is SGHVS and CDR2 FQNEAQ. This CDR3 has 15 amino acids. The V end was cut by 0 bases, the J end by 2 bases, with 10 bases between.

The table lists this clone with a few counts. The chain couples TRBV5-1 to TRBJ1-2, with 8 nucleotides matching TRBD1. Germline V gene lookup returns CDR1 SGHRS and CDR2 YFSETQ. After removal of 2 bases from V and 4 bases from J, the junction contained 4 bases not matched to a gene. CDR3 length: 14 residues. The DNA for the CDR3 is TGCGCCAGCAGCTTAGGACAGGGTACCTATGGCTACACCTTC. The encoded protein is CASSLGQGTYGYTF.

This clone came up a few times. The chain has TRBV3-1 (or the pseudogene TRBV3-2) and TRBJ2-1; 9 bases match TRBD2. Germline V gene sequence: CDR1 LGHDT, CDR2 YNNKEL (reference sequence). This CDR3 comprises 15 residues. J gave up 14 bases and V 4 bases, and 15 bases lay outside the gene matches. CDR3 nucleotide sequence: TGTGCCAGCAGCCTGGGCGGGGGGGCCGACTGGATGGAGTTCTTC. Translating it yields CASSLGGGADWMEFF.

The rearrangement uses TRBV3-1 (or the pseudogene TRBV3-2) and TRBJ2-1, with 14 bases matching TRBD2. Unmatched junction bases numbered 9, after V lost 2 bases and J lost 0 bases. Germline V CDR1 and CDR2: LGHDT, YNNKEL (reference sequence). This CDR3 has 20 amino acids. The CDR3 nucleotides read TGTGCCAGCAGCCAACGAAGGACTAGCGGGGGGCCTACCTCCTACAATGAGCAGTTCTTC. Encoded protein: CASSQRRTSGGPTSYNEQFF.

This chain links TRBV19 with TRBJ1-5, with D unclear. Trimming pared 1 base from V and 3 bases from J, leaving 10 bases between. Looked up from germline, CDR1 is LNHDA and CDR2 is SQIVND (reference sequence). CDR3 size: 15 residues. The CDR3 reads CASSIGLRNNQPQHF. As DNA, the CDR3 is TGTGCCAGTAGTATAGGGCTCCGAAACAATCAGCCCCAGCATTTT.

The CDR3 sequence is CASSPDRGGLEIEKLFF. In DNA form, the CDR3 reads TGCGCCAGCAGCCCCGACAGGGGCGGGCTTGAGATTGAAAAACTGTTTTTT. The chain employs TRBV4-1 and TRBJ1-4, with TRBD1 matching 8 bases. This CDR3 contains 17 residues. Per germline, CDR1 MGHRA and CDR2 YSYEKL. The V gene end was trimmed by 4 bases and the J gene end by 7 bases; junction bases not matched to a gene: 14.

The chain has TRBV30 and TRBJ1-6, with TRBD1 as a possible D gene (6 bases). The germline gives CDR1 GTSNPN, CDR2 SVGIG (reference sequence). The ends were cut back, 2 bases at V and 11 bases at J, with 13 bases in the middle. The CDR3 loop spans 13 amino acids. Here the CDR3 DNA reads TGTGCCTGGAGTAGAGGGGGAATGACACCCCTCCACTTT. Translating it yields CAWSRGGMTPLHF. Filled out from reference TRBV30 and TRBJ1-6, the complete variable domain reads SQTIHQWPATLVQPVGSPLSLECTVEGTSNPNLYWYRQAAGRGLQLLFYSVGIGQISSEVPQNLSASRPQDRQFILSSKKLLLSDSGFYLCAWSRGGMTPLHFGNGTRLTVT.